The 22 T cell receptor beta chains presented below share a single source sample, sequenced in a study. TCRdb analysed the RT-PCR reads with MiXCR anew, one entry per CDR3 protein. Among about 680,000 distinct CDR3 sequences listed, 12% to 15% were seen once. Sample: memory CD4+ T cells from blood. These receptors were collected from a female donor in good health, serving as a healthy control.

This clonotype was counted ten times or more. This chain uses TRBV20-1 with TRBJ1-2; D remains ambiguous. Germline loops: CDR1 DFQATT, CDR2 SNEGSKA (reference sequence). With 5 bases removed from V and 3 bases from J, the gap between germline ends came to 16 bases. CDR3 length: 14 residues. CDR3 sequence: CSAGPRGMDYGYTF. Here the CDR3 DNA reads TGCAGTGCTGGCCCTCGAGGGATGGACTATGGCTACACCTTC.

The V and J genes are TRBV20-1 and TRBJ1-1, with a weak D call TRBD1 (6 bases). The germline CDR1 and CDR2 sequences are DFQATT and SNEGSKA (reference sequence). The CDR3 consists of 15 residues. V shed 3 bases and J shed 4 bases, with 18 bases lying between them. The CDR3 spells CSASPGGRGSTEAFF. The DNA for the CDR3 is TGCAGTGCTAGCCCCGGGGGCCGGGGGTCCACTGAAGCTTTCTTT.

This chain connects TRBV5-1 to TRBJ1-1; D gene uncertain. The ends were cut back, 1 base at V and 3 bases at J, with 4 bases in the middle. The germline gives CDR1 SGHRS, CDR2 YFSETQ. The CDR3 covers 12 residues. CDR3 DNA sequence: TGCGCCAGCAGCTTGACAGACACTGAAGCTTTCTTT. Its translation: CASSLTDTEAFF.

In this sample, this clonotype turned up many times. The chain links TRBV6-5 to TRBJ2-3; D tentatively reads TRBD1 or TRBD2 (5 bases each). The CDR3 is 16 amino acids. The germline CDR1 and CDR2 sequences are MNHEY and SVGAGI. The V gene lost 2 bases and the J gene lost 0 bases, with 12 bases spanning the gap. The CDR3: CASSYGGFSSTDTQYF. DNA of the CDR3: TGTGCCAGCAGTTACGGGGGATTTTCTAGCACAGATACGCAGTATTTT.

The gene calls are TRBV6-2 or TRBV6-3 and TRBJ2-4; 8 positions agree with TRBD1. The trim removed 2 bases at V and 1 base at J, leaving 7 bases unmatched. The CDR3 length is 17 residues. Germline values: CDR1 MNHEY, CDR2 SVGEGT. DNA of the CDR3: TGTGCCAGCAGTTACGCCAGGGGGCGCGAGGCCAAAAACATTCAGTACTTC. This translates into CASSYARGREAKNIQYF.

This clonotype has only a few counts. The chain joins TRBV4-3 to TRBJ1-5; D ambiguous. CDR1 and CDR2 from the germline V gene are LGHNA and YSLEER. V lost 1 base and J lost 9, with 13 bases in between. The CDR3 has 14 residues. The CDR3 protein is CASSQAFGERPQHF. The CDR3 coding sequence is TGCGCCAGCAGCCAAGCATTCGGGGAACGGCCCCAGCATTTT.

This clonotype was seen more than once but under ten times. V and J are TRBV5-6 and TRBJ1-1, with D tentatively TRBD1 (5 bases). V shed 2 bases and J shed 5 bases, with 19 bases lying between them. The CDR3 loop spans 16 amino acids. The germline gives CDR1 SGHDT, CDR2 YYEEEE. The chain's CDR3 is CASSLLDFGGKTEAFF. In nucleotides, the CDR3 is TGTGCCAGCAGCTTATTGGATTTCGGGGGGAAAACTGAAGCTTTCTTT.

This clonotype was recorded a few times. This chain joins TRBV20-1 and TRBJ2-4, with D hard to call. V gave up 5 bases and J gave up 0 bases, with 5 bases separating them. CDR3 length equals 12 residues. Germline V gene lookup returns CDR1 DFQATT and CDR2 SNEGSKA (reference sequence). The CDR3 sequence: CSAESAKNIQYF. The DNA for the CDR3 is TGCAGTGCTGAATCAGCCAAAAACATTCAGTACTTC.

This clonotype was observed many times. The chain combines TRBV9 with TRBJ2-7, with no clear D. This CDR3 is built from 13 residues. With 3 bases removed from V and 7 bases from J, the gap between germline ends came to 14 bases. From germline, CDR1 is SGDLS and CDR2 YYNGEE. As DNA, the CDR3 is TGTGCCAGCAGCGCACAGCCGGGTTTGGAGCAGTACTTC. It yields the protein CASSAQPGLEQYF. Supplemented by reference TRBV9 and TRBJ2-7, the full variable domain reads DSGVTQTPKHLITATGQRVTLRCSPRSGDLSVYWYQQSLDQGLQFLIQYYNGEERAKGNILERFSAQQFPDLHSELNLSSLELGDSALYFCASSAQPGLEQYFGPGTRLTVT.

This clonotype was counted at least ten times. V and J are TRBV7-9 and TRBJ2-5; TRBD2 aligns across 8 bases. J gave up 1 base and V 5 bases, and 3 bases lay outside the gene matches. The CDR3 is 14 amino acids. CDR1 SEHNR and CDR2 FQNEAQ come from the germline V gene (reference sequence). The CDR3 loop reads CASSVLAVQETQYF. The CDR3 DNA reads TGTGCCAGCAGCGTACTAGCGGTCCAAGAGACCCAGTACTTC.

This chain joins TRBV28 and TRBJ2-7; 9 nucleotides agree with TRBD2. Germline CDR1 MDHEN, CDR2 SYDVKM. The CDR3 length is 15 residues. Trimming took 7 bases from V and 4 from J; bases not matched to a gene: 11. Written as DNA, the CDR3 is TGTGCCAGCAATGGGGCGGGAGGGCCAAATTACGAGCAGTACTTC. Protein: CASNGAGGPNYEQYF.

This clonotype appeared many times. The chain combines TRBV12-3 or TRBV12-4 with TRBJ1-5; D is possibly TRBD1 (5 bases). This CDR3 region has 13 residues. The V gene lost 5 bases and the J gene lost 1 base, with 6 bases spanning the gap. CDR3 nucleotide sequence: TGTGCCAGCAGTCGGACAAGCAATCAGCCCCAGCATTTT. Its protein is CASSRTSNQPQHF.

This rearrangement joins TRBV24-1 to TRBJ2-5, with a possible D match to TRBD1 (5 bases). The CDR3 sequence is 15 residues long. Germline-derived CDR1 and CDR2 are KGHDR and SFDVKD. Trimming shortened V by 3 bases and J by 3 bases, and 13 bases separated the two germline ends. CDR3 in DNA: TGTGCCACCAGTGATCCAGGGTCGGTGGAAGAGACCCAGTACTTC. Its protein is CATSDPGSVEETQYF.

In this sample, this clonotype turned up a few times. This CDR3 reads CSESDRGSTDTQYF. The CDR3 coding sequence is TGCAGTGAGTCCGACAGGGGATCCACAGATACGCAGTATTTT. The chain joins TRBV20-1 to TRBJ2-3; 8 nucleotides agree with TRBD1. The CDR3 has 14 amino acids. Germline assignment: CDR1 DFQATT and CDR2 SNEGSKA (reference sequence). Trimming removed 7 bases from V and 2 bases from J; junction bases left unmatched: 8.

This clonotype showed up just a few times. This chain uses TRBV11-2 with TRBJ2-5; D is possibly TRBD1 (5 bases). Looked up from germline, CDR1 is SGHAT and CDR2 is FQNNGV. The CDR3 has 15 amino acids. Trimming removed 5 bases from V and 5 bases from J, with 18 bases in between. The CDR3 DNA reads as TGTGCCAGCAGCCCTTCACCAGTAGGGGCGGAGACCCAGTACTTC. Protein sequence: CASSPSPVGAETQYF.

A few counts support this clonotype. The chain joins TRBV28 to TRBJ2-7; 7 bases are a match to TRBD1. Germline assignment: CDR1 MDHEN and CDR2 SYDVKM. The CDR3 covers 14 residues. V shed 7 bases, J shed 4 bases, and the junction held 10 bases outside the gene matches. The CDR3 region has the DNA TGTGCCAGCACCCATGGGGACAGCGTATACGAGCAGTACTTC. Protein sequence: CASTHGDSVYEQYF.

This sequence joins TRBV5-1 and TRBJ2-5, with 9 positions matching TRBD2. Per the germline V gene, CDR1 is SGHRS and CDR2 is YFSETQ. Trimming removed 1 base from V and 3 bases from J; junction bases left unmatched: 7. The CDR3 is 16 amino acids. In DNA, the CDR3 is TGCGCCAGCAGCTTGAGGGCTAGCGGGATCAAAGAGACCCAGTACTTC. This encodes CASSLRASGIKETQYF.

Remarks on this clonotype: Given a much more abundant clone one base away, this may be a read error. The gene calls are TRBV10-3 and TRBJ1-1; D possibly corresponds to TRBD1 (5 bases). V shed 4 bases and J shed 11 bases, with 11 bases lying between them. CDR1 is ENHRY and CDR2 is SYGVKD in the germline V gene. The CDR3 totals 11 residues. The chain's CDR3 is CAISVGTGAFF. The CDR3 coding sequence is TGTGCCATCAGTGTAGGGACTGGGGCTTTCTTT.

This clonotype showed up just a few times. The chain joins TRBV6-9 to TRBJ1-2; D possibly corresponds to TRBD1 (6 bases). Trimming removed 4 bases at V and 2 bases at J, with 14 bases between. The germline gives CDR1 MNHGY, CDR2 SVAAGI. This CDR3 region has 15 residues. CDR3 in amino acids: CASSCPGQQNYGYTF. The CDR3 coding sequence is TGTGCCAGCAGTTGCCCCGGACAGCAGAACTATGGCTACACCTTC.

The table lists this clonotype with many counts. V usage is TRBV6-1 and J usage is TRBJ2-2, with 8 nucleotides matching TRBD2. The CDR3 is 15 amino acids. The trim removed 2 bases at V and 1 base at J, leaving 0 bases unmatched. In germline, CDR1 is MNHNS, CDR2 SASEGT. The CDR3 is CASSELAGNTGELFF. The CDR3 DNA reads TGTGCCAGCAGTGAACTAGCGGGGAACACCGGGGAGCTGTTTTTT.

The chain links TRBV11-2 to TRBJ2-3; 7 nucleotides align to TRBD2. Unmatched junction bases numbered 4, after V lost 3 bases and J lost 10 bases. Germline assignment: CDR1 SGHAT and CDR2 FQNNGV. This CDR3 has 12 residues. CDR3 region: CASSFLAEPQYF. The CDR3 DNA reads TGTGCCAGCAGCTTCCTAGCGGAGCCGCAGTATTTT.

The chain recombines TRBV11-3 with TRBJ2-3; 10 nucleotides align to TRBD2. Germline-derived CDR1 and CDR2 are SGHNT and YENEEA. This CDR3 has 17 residues. With 5 bases clipped from V and 1 base from J, the junction kept 9 bases outside the gene matches. DNA for the CDR3: TGTGCCAGCAGCCCTCCCGGGGGGACTAGCGGCACAGATACGCAGTATTTT. Residues: CASSPPGGTSGTDTQYF.